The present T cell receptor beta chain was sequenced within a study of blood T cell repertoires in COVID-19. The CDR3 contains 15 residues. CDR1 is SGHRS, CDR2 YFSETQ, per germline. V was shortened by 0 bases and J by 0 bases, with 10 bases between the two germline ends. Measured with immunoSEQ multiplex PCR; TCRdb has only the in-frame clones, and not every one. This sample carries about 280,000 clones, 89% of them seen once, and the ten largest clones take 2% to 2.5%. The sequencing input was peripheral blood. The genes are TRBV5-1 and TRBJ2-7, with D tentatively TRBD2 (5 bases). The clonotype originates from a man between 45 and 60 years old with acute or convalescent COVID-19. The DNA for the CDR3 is TGCGCCAGCAGCTTGGGTGGCGGGTACTCCTACGAGCAGTACTTC. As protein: CASSLGGGYSYEQYF.